This T cell receptor beta chain was sequenced during a study of CD8 T cells in ankylosing spondylitis (TCRdb year 2017). For the wider study: The study set out to find disease-linked TCR variants by profiling T cell receptor beta repertoires in ankylosing spondylitis patients and healthy donors. In total, the full study cohort was made up of 85 to 140 healthy donors and approximately 24 ankylosing spondylitis patients. Peripheral blood was sampled, and synovial fluid was additionally collected from ankylosing spondylitis patients. Overall study results and their limits: Blood from ankylosing spondylitis patients appeared to be characterized by a TCR beta motif composed of 7 to 9 highly homologous amino acid variants. The disease-linked clones were reported as significantly enriched in matched synovial fluid samples from ankylosing spondylitis patients. A CD8+ phenotype was shown by the disease-linked clones, which were found at relatively low frequencies in peripheral blood. Some of the motif variants had been reported before in the synovial fluid and blood of reactive arthritis patients, a finding that suggests common disease-initiation mechanisms.

V sheds 0 bases and J sheds 7 bases, leaving 16 bases between their ends. From the cysteine through the phenylalanine, the CDR3 covers 15 amino acids. The entry retains the CDR3 DNA only, 45 bases that are in frame from base 1. CDR1 is given as DFQATT and CDR2 as SNEGSKA, both from the germline V gene (reference sequence). This clonotype has only a few counts. The antigen it binds to is not known. The input lacks base qualities; no much larger clone sits a single base away. This sample was sequenced with an Illumina MiSeq. TCR beta libraries were prepared by quantitative 5'-RACE with molecular barcodes. The original pipeline was this. Disease-linked TCR variants were identified with a new computational method built on a probabilistic model of VDJ rearrangement. TCRdb's own reprocessing of the public reads used fastp at Q25 and MiXCR and kept productive beta chains. Records with the same CDR3 protein are collapsed into one entry carrying the most frequent genes and DNA. Clone size and V and J calls follow TCRdb, not the original study. In all, the sample holds approximately 35,000 distinct CDR3 sequences, and 14% of those were seen once. The ten largest clones capture 35% to 45% of the sample.

Here the chain combines TRBV20-1 and TRBJ1-5; no confident D gene assignment can be made. Sequencing input: blood. The receptor was isolated from a male donor with ankylosing spondylitis or in good health (not recorded which). The CDR3 region: CSARDYRTHRQPQHF. The nucleotide sequence is given as TGCAGTGCTAGAGATTATAGGACTCACAGACAGCCCCAGCATTTT.